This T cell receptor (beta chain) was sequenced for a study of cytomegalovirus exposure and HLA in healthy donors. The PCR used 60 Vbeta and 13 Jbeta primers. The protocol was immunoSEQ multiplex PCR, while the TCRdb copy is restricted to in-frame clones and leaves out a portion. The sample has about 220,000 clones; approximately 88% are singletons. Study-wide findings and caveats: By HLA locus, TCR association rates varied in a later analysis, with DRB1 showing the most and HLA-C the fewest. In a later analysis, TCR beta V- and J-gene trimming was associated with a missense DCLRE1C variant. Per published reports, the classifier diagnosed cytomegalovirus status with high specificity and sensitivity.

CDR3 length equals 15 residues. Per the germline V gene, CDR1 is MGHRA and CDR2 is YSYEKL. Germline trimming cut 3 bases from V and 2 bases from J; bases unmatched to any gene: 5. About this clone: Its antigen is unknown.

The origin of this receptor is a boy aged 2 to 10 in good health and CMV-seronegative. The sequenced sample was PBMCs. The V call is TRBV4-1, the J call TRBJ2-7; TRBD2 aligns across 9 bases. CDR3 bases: TGCGCCAGCAGCCATGAGTTAGCGGGAGCCTACGAGCAGTACTTC. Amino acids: CASSHELAGAYEQYF.